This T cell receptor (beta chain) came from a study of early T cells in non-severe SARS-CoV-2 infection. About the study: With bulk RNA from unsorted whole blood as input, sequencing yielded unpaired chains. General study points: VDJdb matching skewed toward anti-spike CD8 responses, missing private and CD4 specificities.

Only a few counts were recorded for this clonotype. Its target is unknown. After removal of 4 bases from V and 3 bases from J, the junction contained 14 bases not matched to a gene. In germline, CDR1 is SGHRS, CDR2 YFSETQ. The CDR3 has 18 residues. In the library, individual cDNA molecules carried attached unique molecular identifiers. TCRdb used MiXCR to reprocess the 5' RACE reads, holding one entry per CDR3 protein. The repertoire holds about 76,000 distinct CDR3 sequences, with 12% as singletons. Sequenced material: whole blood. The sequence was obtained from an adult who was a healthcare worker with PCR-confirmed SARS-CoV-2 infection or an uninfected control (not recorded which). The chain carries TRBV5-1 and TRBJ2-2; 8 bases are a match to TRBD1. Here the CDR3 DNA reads TGCGCCAGCAGCCCCGCGGTTGGGCAGGGGGCTTACACCGGGGAGCTGTTTTTT. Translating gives CASSPAVGQGAYTGELFF.